These 10 T cell receptor beta chains were all obtained from the same sample, sequenced in a study of blood T cell repertoires in COVID-19. Measured with immunoSEQ multiplex PCR; TCRdb has only the in-frame clones, and not every one. Seen here are about 80,000 clones, roughly 80% observed once, and the top ten hold about 12%. The specimen was peripheral blood. The receptors were sampled from an elderly man with acute or convalescent COVID-19.

Here the CDR3 reads CASSMDRGDDEQYF. In DNA, the CDR3 is TGTGCCAGTAGTATGGACAGGGGAGACGACGAGCAGTACTTC. This rearrangement joins TRBV19 to TRBJ2-7; TRBD1 aligns across 9 bases. The CDR3 is 14 amino acids. V lost 3 bases to trimming and J lost 5 bases; unmatched junction nucleotides: 5. The germline gives CDR1 LNHDA, CDR2 SQIVND (reference sequence).

The chain employs TRBV25-1 and TRBJ2-3; 7 positions match TRBD1. Germline loops: CDR1 MGHDK, CDR2 SYGVNS. After removal of 3 bases from V and 2 bases from J, the junction contained 5 bases not matched to a gene. The CDR3 loop spans 15 amino acids. The CDR3: CASSEGTGDTDTQYF. CDR3 nucleotides: TGTGCCAGCAGTGAGGGTACAGGGGACACAGATACGCAGTATTTT.

The genes are TRBV7-3 and TRBJ2-1, with D possibly TRBD2 on 5 matching bases. Trimming cost V 8 bases and J 5 bases, with 13 bases left between them. Germline V gives CDR1 SGHTA, CDR2 FQGTGA. CDR3 length: 13 amino acids. The CDR3 DNA follows: TGTGCCAGCGCCCGAAACGGGGACAATGAGCAGTTCTTC. The encoded protein is CASARNGDNEQFF.

The chain is built from TRBV6-1 and TRBJ1-5, with a tentative D call TRBD1 (6 bases). The germline gives CDR1 MNHNS, CDR2 SASEGT. The CDR3 has 14 amino acids. V lost 1 base to trimming and J lost 9 bases, with 13 bases between them. The CDR3 protein is CASSEGDRWGPQHF. Here the CDR3 DNA reads TGTGCCAGCAGTGAAGGTGACAGGTGGGGGCCCCAGCATTTT.

This chain links TRBV7-6 with TRBJ2-7; tentative D call: TRBD2 (5 bases). The V end was cut by 4 bases, the J end by 4 bases, with 11 bases between. Germline loops: CDR1 SGHVS, CDR2 FNYEAQ. The CDR3 totals 13 residues. The CDR3 nucleotides read TGTGCCAGCAGCTATCCCGAGGGATACGAGCAGTACTTC. Protein product: CASSYPEGYEQYF.

This sequence joins TRBV24-1 and TRBJ2-2; 7 bases agree with TRBD1. Germline loops: CDR1 KGHDR, CDR2 SFDVKD. The CDR3 is made up of 16 amino acids. With 4 bases clipped from V and 5 bases from J, the junction kept 9 bases outside the gene matches. The CDR3 sequence is CATSDPGTEKTGELFF. The DNA for the CDR3 is TGTGCCACCAGTGACCCCGGGACAGAAAAAACCGGGGAGCTGTTTTTT.

The chain couples TRBV5-1 to TRBJ2-7, with TRBD1 matching 7 bases. There are 12 residues in the CDR3. V dropped 7 bases and J dropped 2; count of bases not matched to a gene: 3. The germline gives CDR1 SGHRS, CDR2 YFSETQ. The CDR3 sequence: CASDRETYEQYF. The CDR3 coding sequence is TGCGCCAGCGACAGGGAAACCTACGAGCAGTACTTC.

The chain has TRBV5-6 and TRBJ1-5, with TRBD1 as a possible D gene (5 bases). The CDR3 is 13 residues long. Germline values: CDR1 SGHDT, CDR2 YYEEEE. V was pared by 3 bases and J by 10 bases, with 14 bases between. The CDR3: CASSWGSADPQHF. The CDR3 DNA is TGTGCCAGCAGCTGGGGCAGCGCAGATCCCCAGCATTTT.

The rearrangement joins TRBV6-5 to TRBJ2-3; 7 bases agree with TRBD2. V lost 1 base, J lost 3 bases, and 7 bases stayed unmatched. In germline, CDR1 is MNHEY, CDR2 SVGAGI. The CDR3 has 16 residues. The CDR3 DNA follows: TGTGCCAGCAGTTACTTACGGGGGGTGGTAACAGATACGCAGTATTTT. Amino acid sequence: CASSYLRGVVTDTQYF.

This chain links TRBV6-5 with TRBJ1-5; tentatively, D is TRBD1 (5 bases). The CDR3 spans 14 residues. Per germline, CDR1 MNHEY and CDR2 SVGAGI. The V gene lost 8 bases and the J gene lost 4 bases, with 15 bases spanning the gap. CDR3 in DNA: TGTGCCAGCGCCCGGTGGGGGGATAATCAGCCCCAGCATTTT. Residues: CASARWGDNQPQHF.